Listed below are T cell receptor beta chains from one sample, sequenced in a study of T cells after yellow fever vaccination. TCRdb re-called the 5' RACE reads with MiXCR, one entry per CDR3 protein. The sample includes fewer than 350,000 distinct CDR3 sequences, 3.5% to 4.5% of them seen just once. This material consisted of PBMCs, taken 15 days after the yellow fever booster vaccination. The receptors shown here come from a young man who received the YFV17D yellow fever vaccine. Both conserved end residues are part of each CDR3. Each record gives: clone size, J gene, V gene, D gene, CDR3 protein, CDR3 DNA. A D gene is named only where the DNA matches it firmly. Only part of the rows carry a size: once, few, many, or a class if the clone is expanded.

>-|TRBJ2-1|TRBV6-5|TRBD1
CASSYRDRGLREQFF
TGTGCCAGCAGTTACCGGGACAGGGGGCTGCGGGAGCAGTTCTTC
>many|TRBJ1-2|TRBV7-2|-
CASSLDQYGYTF
TGTGCCAGCAGCTTAGACCAGTATGGCTACACCTTC
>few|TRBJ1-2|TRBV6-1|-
CALGSRHYGYTF
TGTGCCCTCGGGTCAAGACACTATGGCTACACCTTC
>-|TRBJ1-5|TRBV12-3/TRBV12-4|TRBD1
CASRAGQGGNQPQHF
TGTGCCAGCAGGGCCGGACAGGGAGGCAATCAGCCCCAGCATTTT
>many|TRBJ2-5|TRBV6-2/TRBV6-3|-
CASSPRDFGTQYF
TGTGCCAGCAGCCCCCGGGACTTTGGGACCCAGTACTTC
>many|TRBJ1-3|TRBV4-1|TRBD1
CASSQDQQGATGNTIYF
TGCGCCAGCAGCCAAGATCAGCAGGGGGCCACTGGAAACACCATATATTTT
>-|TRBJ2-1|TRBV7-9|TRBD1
CASSWPGQGAVDEQFF
TGTGCCAGCAGCTGGCCGGGACAGGGGGCGGTGGATGAGCAGTTCTTC
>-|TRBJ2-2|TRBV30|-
CAWSVPGELFF
TGTGCCTGGAGTGTACCCGGGGAGCTGTTTTTT
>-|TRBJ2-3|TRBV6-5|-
CASTQSGAPRGTDTQYF
TGTGCCAGCACCCAATCAGGGGCGCCCCGGGGCACAGATACGCAGTATTTT
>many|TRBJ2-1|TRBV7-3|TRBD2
CASSRPPGTSDNEQFF
TGTGCCAGCAGCCGCCCCCCCGGGACTAGCGATAATGAGCAGTTCTTC
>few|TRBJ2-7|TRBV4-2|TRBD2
CASSQVAPVAGGTYEQYF
TGTGCCAGCAGCCAAGTGGCTCCGGTTGCGGGGGGCACCTACGAGCAGTACTTC
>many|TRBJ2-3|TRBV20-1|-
CSARDPSRADTQYF
TGCAGTGCTAGAGACCCTAGCAGGGCAGATACGCAGTATTTT
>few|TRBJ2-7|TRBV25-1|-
CASMAGQTYEQYF
TGTGCCAGTATGGCGGGACAAACCTACGAGCAGTACTTC
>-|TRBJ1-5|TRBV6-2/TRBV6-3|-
CASRSGASWPQHF
TGTGCCAGCAGGTCAGGGGCTAGTTGGCCCCAGCATTTT
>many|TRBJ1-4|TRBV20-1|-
CSAPRESREKLFF
TGCAGTGCTCCGAGGGAGAGCCGGGAAAAACTGTTTTTT
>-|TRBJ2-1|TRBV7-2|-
CASSPSGLEIDEQFF
TGTGCCAGCAGCCCCTCCGGGCTAGAGATCGATGAGCAGTTCTTC
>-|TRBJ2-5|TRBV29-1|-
CSVTGSETQYF
TGCAGCGTTACAGGGTCGGAGACCCAGTACTTC
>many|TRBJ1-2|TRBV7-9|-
CASSLGGAQGYGYTF
TGTGCCAGCAGCCTCGGAGGGGCGCAGGGCTATGGCTACACCTTC
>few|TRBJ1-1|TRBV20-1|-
CSARDTTGTVNTEAFF
TGCAGTGCTAGAGACACCACCGGGACTGTGAACACTGAAGCTTTCTTT
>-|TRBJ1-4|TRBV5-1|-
CASSLDPSSYEKLFF
TGCGCCAGCAGCTTGGACCCTTCGAGCTATGAAAAACTGTTTTTT
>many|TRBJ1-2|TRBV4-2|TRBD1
CASSQATGNYGYTF
TGTGCCAGCAGCCAAGCGACAGGGAACTATGGCTACACCTTC
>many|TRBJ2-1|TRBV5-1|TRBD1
CASAPTGIFNEQFF
TGCGCCAGCGCTCCGACAGGGATTTTCAATGAGCAGTTCTTC
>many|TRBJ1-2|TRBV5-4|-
CASSLDRRGTKGYTF
TGTGCCAGCAGCTTAGACAGGAGGGGAACCAAGGGCTACACCTTC
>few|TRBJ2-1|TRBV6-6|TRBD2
CASSTGLAVFPGNEQFF
TGTGCCAGCAGCACGGGGCTAGCGGTCTTCCCAGGTAATGAGCAGTTCTTC
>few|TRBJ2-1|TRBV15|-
CATSATRDNGFNEQFF
TGTGCCACCAGCGCCACCAGGGACAATGGCTTCAATGAGCAGTTCTTC
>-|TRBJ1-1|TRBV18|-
CASSPRNGQIGTEAFF
TGTGCCAGCTCACCGAGAAATGGACAGATAGGCACTGAAGCTTTCTTT
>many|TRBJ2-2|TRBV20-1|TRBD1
CSAQTGGSGELFF
TGCAGTGCGCAGACAGGGGGCTCCGGGGAGCTGTTTTTT
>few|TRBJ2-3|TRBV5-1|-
CASSLPKTESTDTQYF
TGCGCCAGCAGCTTGCCCAAGACCGAAAGCACAGATACGCAGTATTTT
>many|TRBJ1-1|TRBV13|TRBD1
CASSLDTGGNTEAFF
TGTGCCAGCAGCTTAGATACAGGGGGGAACACTGAAGCTTTCTTT
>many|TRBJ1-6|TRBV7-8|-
CASSLGSYQFTLHF
TGTGCCAGCAGCTTGGGGTCCTACCAATTCACCCTCCACTTT
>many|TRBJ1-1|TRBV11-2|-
CASSLDLAAAFF
TGTGCCAGCAGCTTAGATCTGGCTGCCGCTTTCTTT
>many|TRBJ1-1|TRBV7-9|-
CASSLGDPVMNTEAFF
TGTGCCAGCAGCTTAGGTGATCCAGTTATGAACACTGAAGCTTTCTTT
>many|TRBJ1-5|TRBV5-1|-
CASSLDSSDQPQHF
TGCGCCAGCAGCCTGGATTCCTCAGATCAGCCCCAGCATTTT
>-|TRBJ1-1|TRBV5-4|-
CASRSDRTSNTEAFF
TGTGCCAGCAGGTCGGATCGGACTTCGAACACTGAAGCTTTCTTT
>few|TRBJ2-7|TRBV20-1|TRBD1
CSASGQGDPYEQYF
TGCAGTGCTAGCGGACAGGGGGACCCCTACGAGCAGTACTTC
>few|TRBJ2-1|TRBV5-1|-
CASSRLGFRDEQFF
TGCGCCAGCAGCCGCCTGGGCTTTCGGGATGAGCAGTTCTTC
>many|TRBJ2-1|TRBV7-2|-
CASSPPGRSYNEQFF
TGTGCCAGCAGCCCCCCGGGTCGCTCCTACAATGAGCAGTTCTTC
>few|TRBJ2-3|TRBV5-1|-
CASRGVTQYF
TGCGCCAGCAGGGGTGTTACGCAGTATTTT
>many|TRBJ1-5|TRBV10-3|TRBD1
CATATGGQPQHF
TGTGCCACCGCGACAGGGGGCCAGCCCCAGCATTTT
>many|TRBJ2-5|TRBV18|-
CASSPPSGGSETQYF
TGTGCCAGCTCACCACCCTCGGGGGGCTCGGAGACCCAGTACTTC
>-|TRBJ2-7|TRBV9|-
CASNRYEQYF
TGTGCCAGCAATCGGTACGAGCAGTACTTC
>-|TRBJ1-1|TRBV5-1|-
CASSIPQGNTEAFF
TGCGCCAGCAGCATACCCCAGGGGAACACTGAAGCTTTCTTT
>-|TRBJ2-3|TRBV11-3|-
CASSKTLGRTDTQYF
TGTGCCAGCAGCAAAACACTCGGACGCACAGATACGCAGTATTTT
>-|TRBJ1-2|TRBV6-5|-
CATNTAGVGTAENPYGYTF
TGTGCCACCAATACCGCCGGTGTGGGGACCGCTGAAAACCCCTATGGCTACACCTTC
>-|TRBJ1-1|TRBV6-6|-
CASSYQQPKGYDLRAFF
TGTGCCAGCAGTTACCAGCAACCCAAAGGGTATGATTTAAGAGCTTTCTTT
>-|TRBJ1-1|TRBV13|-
CASSPGRSRAFF
TGTGCCAGCAGCCCGGGGAGAAGCCGGGCTTTCTTT
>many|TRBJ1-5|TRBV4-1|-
CASSQGAGDGNQPQHF
TGCGCCAGCAGCCAAGGCGCGGGGGATGGCAATCAGCCCCAGCATTTT
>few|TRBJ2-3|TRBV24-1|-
CATSGPSAPRNLTDTQYF
TGTGCCACCAGTGGCCCTAGCGCCCCGCGGAACCTCACAGATACGCAGTATTTT
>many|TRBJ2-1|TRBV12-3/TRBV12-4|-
CASKLGGNEQFF
TGTGCCAGCAAGTTAGGCGGCAATGAGCAGTTCTTC
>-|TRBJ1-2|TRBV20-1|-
CTARGRGNYGYTF
TGCACCGCCCGGGGGAGGGGTAACTATGGCTACACCTTC
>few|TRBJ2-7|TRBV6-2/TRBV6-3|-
CASSYSIRTLHEQYF
TGTGCCAGCAGTTACTCGATTCGGACATTACACGAGCAGTACTTC
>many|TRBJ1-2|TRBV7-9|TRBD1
CASSLGGTGEGGYTF
TGTGCCAGCAGCTTAGGAGGGACAGGGGAAGGTGGCTACACCTTC
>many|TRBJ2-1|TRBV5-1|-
CASSFALPGEQFF
TGCGCCAGCAGCTTCGCCCTCCCCGGAGAGCAGTTCTTC
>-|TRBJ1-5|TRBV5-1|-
CARAIDPQHF
TGCGCCAGGGCGATTGATCCCCAGCATTTT